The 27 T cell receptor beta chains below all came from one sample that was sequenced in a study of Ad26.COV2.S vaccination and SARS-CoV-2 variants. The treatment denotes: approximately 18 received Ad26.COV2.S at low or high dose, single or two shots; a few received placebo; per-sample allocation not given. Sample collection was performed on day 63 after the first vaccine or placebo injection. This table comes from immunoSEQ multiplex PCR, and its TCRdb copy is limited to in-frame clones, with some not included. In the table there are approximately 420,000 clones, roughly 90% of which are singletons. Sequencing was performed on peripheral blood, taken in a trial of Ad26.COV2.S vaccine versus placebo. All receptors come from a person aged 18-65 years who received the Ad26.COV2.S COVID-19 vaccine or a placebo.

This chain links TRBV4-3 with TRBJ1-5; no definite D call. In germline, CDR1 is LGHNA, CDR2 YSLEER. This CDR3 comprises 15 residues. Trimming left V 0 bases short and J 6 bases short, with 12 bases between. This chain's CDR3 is CASSQELGIIQPQHF. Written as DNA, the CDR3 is TGCGCCAGCAGCCAAGAATTGGGTATTATTCAGCCCCAGCATTTT.

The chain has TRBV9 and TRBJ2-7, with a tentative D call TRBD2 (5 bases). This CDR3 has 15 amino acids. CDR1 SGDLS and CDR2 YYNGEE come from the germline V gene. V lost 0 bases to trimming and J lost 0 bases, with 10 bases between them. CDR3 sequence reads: CASSVVPGFSYEQYF. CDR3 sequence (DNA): TGTGCCAGCAGCGTAGTACCGGGGTTCTCCTACGAGCAGTACTTC.

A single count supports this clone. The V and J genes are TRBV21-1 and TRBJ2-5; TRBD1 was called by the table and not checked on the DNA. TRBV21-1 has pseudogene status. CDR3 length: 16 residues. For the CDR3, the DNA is TGTGCCAGCTTTCCAAGGCTACAGGAACTCCAAGAGACCCAGTACTTC. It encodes CASFPRLQELQETQYF.

The CDR3 spells CASSEGPDRGHRYF. The CDR3 DNA reads as TGTGCCAGCAGTGAAGGGCCGGACAGGGGGCATCGGTACTTC. The chain links TRBV2 to TRBJ2-5; 11 positions match TRBD1. Trimming at V came to 1 base and at J to 13 bases, leaving 8 bases not matched to a gene. The CDR3 runs to 14 residues. From germline, CDR1 is SNHLY and CDR2 FYNNEI.

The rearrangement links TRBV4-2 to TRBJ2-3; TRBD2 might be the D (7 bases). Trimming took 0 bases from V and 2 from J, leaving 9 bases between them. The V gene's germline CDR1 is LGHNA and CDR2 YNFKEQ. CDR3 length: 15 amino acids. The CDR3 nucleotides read TGTGCCAGCAGCCAAGACGGGGGGCCCACAGATACGCAGTATTTT. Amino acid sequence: CASSQDGGPTDTQYF.

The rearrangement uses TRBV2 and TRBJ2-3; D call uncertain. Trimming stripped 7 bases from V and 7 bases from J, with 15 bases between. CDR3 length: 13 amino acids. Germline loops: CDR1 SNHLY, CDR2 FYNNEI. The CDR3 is CASTRANIYTQYF. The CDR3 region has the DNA TGTGCCAGCACCCGGGCCAACATATATACGCAGTATTTT. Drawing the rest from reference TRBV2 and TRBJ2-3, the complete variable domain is EPEVTQTPSHQVTQMGQEVILRCVPISNHLYFYWYRQILGQKVEFLVSFYNNEISEKSEIFDDQFSVERPDGSNFTLKIRSTKLEDSAMYFCASTRANIYTQYFGPGTRLTVL.

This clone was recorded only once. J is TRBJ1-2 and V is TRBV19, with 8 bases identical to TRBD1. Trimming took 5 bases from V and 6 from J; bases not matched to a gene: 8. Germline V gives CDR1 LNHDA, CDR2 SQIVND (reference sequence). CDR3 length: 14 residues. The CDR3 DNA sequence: TGTGCCAGTAGTGAATTAGGGACAGGCAATGGCTACACCTTC. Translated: CASSELGTGNGYTF.

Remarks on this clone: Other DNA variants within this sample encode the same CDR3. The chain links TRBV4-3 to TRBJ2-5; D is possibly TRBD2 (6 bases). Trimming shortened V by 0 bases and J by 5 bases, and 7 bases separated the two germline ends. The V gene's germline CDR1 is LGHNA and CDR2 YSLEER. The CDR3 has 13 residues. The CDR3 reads CASSQETRETQYF. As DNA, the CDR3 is TGCGCCAGCAGCCAAGAGACTAGGGAGACCCAGTACTTC.

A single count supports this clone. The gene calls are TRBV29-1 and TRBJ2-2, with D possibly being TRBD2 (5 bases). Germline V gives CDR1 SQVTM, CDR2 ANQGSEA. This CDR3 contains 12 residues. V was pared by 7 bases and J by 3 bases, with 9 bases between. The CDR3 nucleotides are TGCAGCGCCGAGGGCGACACCGGGGAGCTGTTTTTT. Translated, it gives CSAEGDTGELFF.

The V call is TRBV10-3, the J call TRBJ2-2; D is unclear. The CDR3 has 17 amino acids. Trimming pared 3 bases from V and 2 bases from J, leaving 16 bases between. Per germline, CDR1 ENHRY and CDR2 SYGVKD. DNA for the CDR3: TGTGCCATCAGTGAACTTGAGAAAATAACAAACACCGGGGAGCTGTTTTTT. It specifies CAISELEKITNTGELFF.

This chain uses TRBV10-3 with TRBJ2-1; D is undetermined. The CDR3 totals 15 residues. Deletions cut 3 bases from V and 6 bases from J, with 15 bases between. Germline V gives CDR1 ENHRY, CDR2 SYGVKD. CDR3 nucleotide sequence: TGTGCCATCAGTGATTTCGAGGAGTACGGCAATGAGCAGTTCTTC. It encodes CAISDFEEYGNEQFF.

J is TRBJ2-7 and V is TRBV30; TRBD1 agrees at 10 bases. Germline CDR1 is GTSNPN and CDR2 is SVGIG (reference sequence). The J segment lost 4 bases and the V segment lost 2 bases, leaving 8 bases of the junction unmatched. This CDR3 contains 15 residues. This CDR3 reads CAWSITGTGVYEQYF. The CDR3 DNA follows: TGTGCCTGGAGTATTACCGGGACAGGGGTTTACGAGCAGTACTTC.

Here the CDR3 DNA reads TGTGCCAGCAGCTCCCGGGACAGGGAAACGCGTTCTGGAAACACCATATATTTT. Its translation: CASSSRDRETRSGNTIYF. The chain has TRBV9 and TRBJ1-3, with TRBD1 matching 9 bases. The CDR3 contains 18 residues. CDR1 is SGDLS, CDR2 YYNGEE, per germline. V trimming: 4 bases; J trimming: 1 base; junction bases outside the gene matches: 12. Full variable domain (remainder filled in from reference TRBV9 and TRBJ1-3): DSGVTQTPKHLITATGQRVTLRCSPRSGDLSVYWYQQSLDQGLQFLIQYYNGEERAKGNILERFSAQQFPDLHSELNLSSLELGDSALYFCASSSRDRETRSGNTIYFGEGSWLTVV.

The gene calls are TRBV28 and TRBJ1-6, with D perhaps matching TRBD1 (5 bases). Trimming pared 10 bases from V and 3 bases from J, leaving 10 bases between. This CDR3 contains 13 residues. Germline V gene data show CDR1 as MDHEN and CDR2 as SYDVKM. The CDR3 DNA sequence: TGTGCCACCACGGACATCTATAATTCACCCCTCCACTTT. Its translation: CATTDIYNSPLHF.

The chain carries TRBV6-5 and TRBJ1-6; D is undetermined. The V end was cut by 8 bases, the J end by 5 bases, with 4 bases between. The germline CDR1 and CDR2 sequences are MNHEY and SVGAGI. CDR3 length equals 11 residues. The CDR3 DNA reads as TGTGCCAGCCAGAATAATTCACCCCTCCACTTT. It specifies CASQNNSPLHF.

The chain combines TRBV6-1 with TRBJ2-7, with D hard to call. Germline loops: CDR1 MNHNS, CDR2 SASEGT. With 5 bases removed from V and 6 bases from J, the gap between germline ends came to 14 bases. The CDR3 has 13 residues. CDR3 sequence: CASSFLSTAEQYF. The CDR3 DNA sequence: TGTGCCAGCAGTTTTCTGTCCACGGCCGAGCAGTACTTC.

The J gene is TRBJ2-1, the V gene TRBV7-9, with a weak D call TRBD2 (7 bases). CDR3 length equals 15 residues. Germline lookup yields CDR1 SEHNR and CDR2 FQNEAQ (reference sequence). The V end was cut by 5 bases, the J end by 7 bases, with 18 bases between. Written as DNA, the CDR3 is TGTGCCAGCAGCGGGGCGGGGGCGCGGGTTAATGAGCAGTTCTTC. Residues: CASSGAGARVNEQFF.

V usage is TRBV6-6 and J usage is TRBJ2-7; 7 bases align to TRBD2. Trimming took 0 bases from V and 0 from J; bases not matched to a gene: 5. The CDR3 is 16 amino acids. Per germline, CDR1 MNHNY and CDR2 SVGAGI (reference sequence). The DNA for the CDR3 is TGTGCCAGCAGTTACTCCTCCGGGACTATCTCCTACGAGCAGTACTTC. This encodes CASSYSSGTISYEQYF.

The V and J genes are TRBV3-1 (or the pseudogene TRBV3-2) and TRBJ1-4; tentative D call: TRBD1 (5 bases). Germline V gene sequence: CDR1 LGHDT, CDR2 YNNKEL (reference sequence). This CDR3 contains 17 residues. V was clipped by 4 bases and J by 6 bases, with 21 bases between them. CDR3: CASSPRGSARADEKLFF. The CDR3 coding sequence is TGTGCCAGCAGCCCTAGAGGGAGTGCCAGGGCGGATGAAAAACTGTTTTTT.

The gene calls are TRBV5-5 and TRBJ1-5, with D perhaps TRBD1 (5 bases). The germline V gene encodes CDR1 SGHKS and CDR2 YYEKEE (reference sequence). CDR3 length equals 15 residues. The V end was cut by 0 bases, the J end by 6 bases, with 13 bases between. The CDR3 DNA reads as TGTGCCAGCAGCTTGGAGGGGTATGCAGGTCAGCCCCAGCATTTT. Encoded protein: CASSLEGYAGQPQHF.

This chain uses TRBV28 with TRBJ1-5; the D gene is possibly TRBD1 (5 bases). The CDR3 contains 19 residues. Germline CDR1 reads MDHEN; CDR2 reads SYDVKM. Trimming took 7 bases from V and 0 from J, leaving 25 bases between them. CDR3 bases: TGTGCCAGCAATAAAAGGAGGGTCCCGGGACGGCCTAGCAATCAGCCCCAGCATTTT. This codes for CASNKRRVPGRPSNQPQHF.

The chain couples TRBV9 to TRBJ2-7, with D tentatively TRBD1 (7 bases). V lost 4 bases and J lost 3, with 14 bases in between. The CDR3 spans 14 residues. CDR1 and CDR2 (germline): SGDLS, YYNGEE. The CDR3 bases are TGTGCCAGCAGCTCGTCAGGGGGGATCTACGAGCAGTACTTC. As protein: CASSSSGGIYEQYF.

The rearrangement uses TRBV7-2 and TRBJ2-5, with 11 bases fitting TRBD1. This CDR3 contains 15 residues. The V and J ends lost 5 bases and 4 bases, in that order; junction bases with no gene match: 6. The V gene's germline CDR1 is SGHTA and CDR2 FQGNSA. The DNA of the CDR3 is TGTGCCAGCAGCCCACCGGGACAGGGGGGAGAGACCCAGTACTTC. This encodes CASSPPGQGGETQYF.

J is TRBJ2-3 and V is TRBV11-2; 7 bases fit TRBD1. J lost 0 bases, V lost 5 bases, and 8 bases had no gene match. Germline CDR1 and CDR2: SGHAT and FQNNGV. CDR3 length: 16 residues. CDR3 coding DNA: TGTGCCAGCAGCCTACGGGACAGATCTAGCACAGATACGCAGTATTTT. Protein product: CASSLRDRSSTDTQYF.

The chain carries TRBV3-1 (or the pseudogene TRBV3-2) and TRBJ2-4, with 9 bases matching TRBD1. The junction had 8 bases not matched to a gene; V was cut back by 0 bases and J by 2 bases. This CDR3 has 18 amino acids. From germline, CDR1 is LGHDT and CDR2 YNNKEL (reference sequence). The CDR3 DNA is TGTGCCAGCAGCCAAGATCGCCAGGACAGGGGTACCAAAAACATTCAGTACTTC. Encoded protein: CASSQDRQDRGTKNIQYF.

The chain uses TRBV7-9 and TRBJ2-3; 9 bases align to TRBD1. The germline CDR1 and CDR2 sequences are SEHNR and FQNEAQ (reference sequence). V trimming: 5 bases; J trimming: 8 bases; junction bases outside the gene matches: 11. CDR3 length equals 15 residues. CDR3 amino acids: CASSVGTGHSGTQYF. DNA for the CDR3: TGTGCCAGCAGCGTTGGGACAGGGCACAGTGGTACGCAGTATTTT. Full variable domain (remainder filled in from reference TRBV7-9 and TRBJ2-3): DTGVSQNPRHKITKRGQNVTFRCDPISEHNRLYWYRQTLGQGPEFLTYFQNEAQLEKSRLLSDRFSAERPKGSFSTLEIQRTEQGDSAMYLCASSVGTGHSGTQYFGPGTRLTVL.

CDR3 nucleotides: TGCGCCAGCAGCCAAGAGACTGGGCTGAACACTGAAGCTTTCTTT. It codes for CASSQETGLNTEAFF. The chain uses TRBV4-1 and TRBJ1-1; D gene unclear. The CDR3 extends over 15 amino acids. The V gene's germline CDR1 is MGHRA and CDR2 YSYEKL. Trimming shortened V by 0 bases and J by 0 bases, and 8 bases separated the two germline ends.